A single sample gave rise to the 30 T cell receptor beta chains below, sequenced in a study of beta chain features in type 1 diabetes. No cognate antigen is known for these TCRs. The entirety of the isolated RNA underwent reverse transcription, so expressed TCRB transcripts were sequenced. Profiled with immunoSEQ multiplex PCR; TCRdb holds only in-frame clones, not every one. The table records 310,000 or so clones, approximately 16% of them present only once. Study-wide results and limits: For Type 1 diabetes patients, all four CD4+ subsets carried TCRB CDR3s that were moderately but significantly shorter.

The source material was naive CD4+ T cells from blood. All receptors derive from a young man with type 1 diabetes.

The table lists this clone with a few counts. The genes are TRBV28 and TRBJ2-7, with 15 positions matching TRBD2. Per the germline V gene, CDR1 is MDHEN and CDR2 is SYDVKM. With 5 bases clipped from V and 3 bases from J, the junction kept 2 bases outside the gene matches. CDR3 size: 15 residues. For the CDR3, the DNA is TGTGCCAGCAGTAGGACTAGCGGGAGGGGCTACGAGCAGTACTTC. It translates to CASSRTSGRGYEQYF.

The table lists this clone with a few counts. This sequence joins TRBV7-9 and TRBJ2-5, with 8 bases identical to TRBD1. V shed 2 bases, J shed 5 bases, and the junction held 7 bases outside the gene matches. The V gene's germline CDR1 is SEHNR and CDR2 FQNEAQ (reference sequence). There are 15 residues in the CDR3. CDR3 loop: CASSLPQGAWETQYF. CDR3 coding DNA: TGTGCCAGCAGCTTACCCCAGGGGGCTTGGGAGACCCAGTACTTC.

The sample holds a few counts of this clone. The V gene is TRBV7-2, the J gene TRBJ1-2; 10 positions agree with TRBD1. V trimming: 5 bases; J trimming: 0 bases; junction bases outside the gene matches: 9. The germline CDR1 and CDR2 sequences are SGHTA and FQGNSA. The CDR3 has 17 residues. As DNA, the CDR3 is TGTGCCAGCAGCCCTCGACAGGGGGCCTCATCTAACTATGGCTACACCTTC. Its protein is CASSPRQGASSNYGYTF.

This sequence joins TRBV19 and TRBJ1-2, with TRBD1 matching 9 bases. This CDR3 contains 13 residues. Germline V gene lookup returns CDR1 LNHDA and CDR2 SQIVND (reference sequence). Losses at the gene ends were 5 bases for V and 8 bases for J; bases not matched to a gene: 6. CDR3 region: CASSPGTGRGYTF. The CDR3 nucleotides are TGTGCCAGTAGTCCCGGGACAGGGCGAGGCTACACCTTC.

The table lists this clone with a few counts. This sequence joins TRBV5-1 and TRBJ2-3; 12 positions agree with TRBD1. Trimming cost V 4 bases and J 4 bases; bases outside gene matches: 7. CDR1 and CDR2 from the germline V gene are SGHRS and YFSETQ. The CDR3 is 16 amino acids. CDR3 sequence reads: CASSPRGQGAADTQYF. The CDR3 DNA reads as TGCGCCAGCAGCCCCCGGGGACAGGGGGCCGCAGATACGCAGTATTTT.

The chain links TRBV29-1 to TRBJ2-3, with 8 bases aligning to TRBD2. Germline V lookup: CDR1 SQVTM, CDR2 ANQGSEA. V gave up 5 bases and J gave up 4 bases; unmatched junction bases: 8. The CDR3 is 14 residues long. CDR3 protein: CSVSGRARSDTQYF. The CDR3 coding sequence is TGCAGCGTTTCCGGGAGGGCCAGGTCAGATACGCAGTATTTT.

This clone was counted only a few times. In DNA, the CDR3 is TGTGCCAGCAGCCCACAGGGGGCTTACGACGAGCAGTACTTC. As protein: CASSPQGAYDEQYF. The chain uses TRBV27 and TRBJ2-7, with 9 nucleotides matching TRBD1. This CDR3 region has 14 residues. The ends lost 6 bases at V and 5 bases at J; junction bases unmatched: 8. The germline CDR1 and CDR2 sequences are MNHEY and SMNVEV (reference sequence).

This clone came up a few times. The chain recombines TRBV28 with TRBJ2-7; TRBD1 matches at 8 bases. This CDR3 region has 15 residues. Germline V lookup: CDR1 MDHEN, CDR2 SYDVKM. The junction had 11 bases not matched to a gene; V was cut back by 5 bases and J by 5 bases. The CDR3 DNA reads as TGTGCCAGCAGTATCCCCGACAGGGGTAGGGACGAGCAGTACTTC. Protein sequence: CASSIPDRGRDEQYF.

CDR3 loop: CASSVATGQEYGYTF. CDR3 bases: TGTGCCAGCAGCGTAGCTACGGGACAGGAGTATGGCTACACCTTC. This rearrangement joins TRBV9 to TRBJ1-2; 8 bases agree with TRBD1. CDR1 is SGDLS, CDR2 YYNGEE, per germline. This CDR3 spans 15 amino acids. J was trimmed by 5 bases and V by 0 bases; bases with no gene match: 6.

The V gene is TRBV11-2, the J gene TRBJ2-1; 7 positions agree with TRBD2. J gave up 5 bases and V 5 bases, and 15 bases lay outside the gene matches. From germline, CDR1 is SGHAT and CDR2 FQNNGV. The CDR3 is 17 residues long. In nucleotides, the CDR3 is TGTGCCAGCAGCGTACGCGTGGGGCTAGCGGAAAACAATGAGCAGTTCTTC. Translation gives CASSVRVGLAENNEQFF. Full variable domain (remainder filled in from reference TRBV11-2 and TRBJ2-1): EAGVAQSPRYKIIEKRQSVAFWCNPISGHATLYWYQQILGQGPKLLIQFQNNGVVDDSQLPKDRFSAERLKGVDSTLKIQPAKLEDSAVYLCASSVRVGLAENNEQFFGPGTRLTVL.

This clone was detected only a few times. CDR3 region: CASSIGGRRGNQPQHF. The CDR3 coding sequence is TGTGCCAGTAGTATTGGCGGTCGTCGGGGCAATCAGCCCCAGCATTTT. This rearrangement joins TRBV19 to TRBJ1-5; no reliable D call. Germline V gene sequence: CDR1 LNHDA, CDR2 SQIVND (reference sequence). The CDR3 has 16 amino acids. V was shortened by 3 bases and J by 2 bases, with 14 bases between the two germline ends.

This clone has just a few counts. The chain couples TRBV30 to TRBJ1-3, with TRBD1 matching over 8 bases. Looked up from germline, CDR1 is GTSNPN and CDR2 is SVGIG (reference sequence). This CDR3 region has 18 residues. V was pared by 0 bases and J by 2 bases, with 12 bases of the junction left unmatched. The CDR3 here is CAWSVLFWQGAAGNTIYF. The CDR3 coding sequence is TGTGCCTGGAGTGTACTTTTTTGGCAGGGGGCAGCTGGAAACACCATATATTTT.

This clone was found a few times. This same CDR3 is encoded by further DNA sequences in the sample. This chain joins TRBV5-6 and TRBJ2-5; 9 nucleotides line up with TRBD2. Per the germline V gene, CDR1 is SGHDT and CDR2 is YYEEEE. V shed 4 bases, J shed 5 bases, and the junction held 6 bases outside the gene matches. CDR3 length: 14 residues. The CDR3 spells CASSPGLAEETQYF. The CDR3, as DNA: TGTGCCAGCAGCCCGGGACTAGCCGAGGAGACCCAGTACTTC.

The V call is TRBV28, the J call TRBJ2-3, with 7 bases lining up with TRBD2. Trimming cost V 6 bases and J 1 base; bases outside gene matches: 7. The germline V gene encodes CDR1 MDHEN and CDR2 SYDVKM. CDR3 length: 15 amino acids. The CDR3 nucleotides are TGTGCCAGCAGAGGACTAGGAGACGGCACAGATACGCAGTATTTT. This encodes CASRGLGDGTDTQYF. Combining the CDR3 with reference TRBV28 and TRBJ2-3 gives the whole variable domain DVKVTQSSRYLVKRTGEKVFLECVQDMDHENMFWYRQDPGLGLRLIYFSYDVKMKEKGDIPEGYSVSREKKERFSLILESASTNQTSMYLCASRGLGDGTDTQYFGPGTRLTVL.

The CDR3, as DNA: TGTGCCAGTAGTGAAGGACAGGGCCGATATCATACGCAGTATTTT. This sequence encodes CASSEGQGRYHTQYF. This rearrangement joins TRBV19 to TRBJ2-3, with 8 bases identical to TRBD1. With 5 bases clipped from V and 7 bases from J, the junction kept 11 bases outside the gene matches. The CDR3 is made up of 15 amino acids. Per the germline V gene, CDR1 is LNHDA and CDR2 is SQIVND (reference sequence).

This clone appeared a few times. This chain uses TRBV4-2 with TRBJ2-1; 12 nucleotides match TRBD2. The germline V gene encodes CDR1 LGHNA and CDR2 YNFKEQ. The CDR3 extends over 18 amino acids. J gave up 1 base and V 2 bases, and 6 bases lay outside the gene matches. CDR3 DNA sequence: TGTGCCAGCAGCCAATACACCGGGACTAGCGGGTCCTACAATGAGCAGTTCTTC. Translation: CASSQYTGTSGSYNEQFF.

This clone has a single count. The rearrangement uses TRBV6-5 and TRBJ1-2; the match to TRBD1 covers 8 bases. V was clipped by 5 bases and J by 4 bases; unmatched bases: 6. The CDR3 runs 14 residues. Germline V CDR1 and CDR2: MNHEY, SVGAGI. The CDR3 is CASSKGQGRYGYTF. DNA of the CDR3: TGTGCCAGCAGTAAAGGACAGGGCCGCTATGGCTACACCTTC.

Details on this clone: Other DNA variants within this sample encode the same CDR3. This chain links TRBV29-1 with TRBJ2-5; TRBD1 matches 10 bases. The tail of the sequence fits TRBJ2-7 better, so the J call may be wrong. Per germline, CDR1 SQVTM and CDR2 ANQGSEA. CDR3 length: 12 amino acids. CDR3 coding DNA: TGCAGCGTGGGGGACAGGGGCTACGAGCAGTACTTC. It yields the protein CSVGDRGYEQYF.

This clone has more than one count but fewer than ten. V gene TRBV6-5 combines with J gene TRBJ2-7; TRBD1 might be the D (6 bases). The CDR3 has 13 amino acids. V was pared by 4 bases and J by 5 bases, with 12 bases between. Germline values: CDR1 MNHEY, CDR2 SVGAGI. The CDR3 sequence is CASSSGGQNEQYF. The DNA of the CDR3 is TGTGCCAGCAGTTCAGGAGGACAGAACGAGCAGTACTTC.

The sample holds a few counts of this clone. CDR3 region: CASSQVFGGLYEQYF. Here the CDR3 DNA reads TGCGCCAGCAGCCAAGTGTTTGGGGGCCTGTACGAGCAGTACTTC. V usage is TRBV4-3 and J usage is TRBJ2-7; TRBD1 is a possible D gene (6 bases). CDR3 size: 15 residues. Germline assignment: CDR1 LGHNA and CDR2 YSLEER. V was shortened by 1 base and J by 4 bases, with 14 bases between the two germline ends.

This clone was seen once. This CDR3 is CASSLRIGANTEAFF. The CDR3 region has the DNA TGTGCCAGCAGCCTCCGGATAGGAGCGAACACTGAAGCTTTCTTT. The V gene is TRBV7-8, the J gene TRBJ1-1, with D unclear. Trimming took 5 bases from V and 1 from J, leaving 14 bases between them. Germline loops: CDR1 SGHVS, CDR2 FQNEAQ. The CDR3 is made up of 15 amino acids.

The chain links TRBV4-3 to TRBJ2-7, with D unresolved. In germline, CDR1 is LGHNA, CDR2 YSLEER. V lost 1 base to trimming and J lost 3 bases, with 7 bases between them. The CDR3 contains 13 residues. The CDR3 here is CASSQGAGYEQYF. CDR3 in DNA: TGCGCCAGCAGCCAAGGGGCAGGCTACGAGCAGTACTTC.

The chain uses TRBV15 and TRBJ2-7; 9 nucleotides agree with TRBD1. The CDR3 covers 15 residues. V trimming: 1 base; J trimming: 3 bases; junction bases outside the gene matches: 4. Germline V gene data show CDR1 as LNHNV and CDR2 as YYDKDF (reference sequence). Here the CDR3 reads CATSRVSGQGYEQYF. In DNA, the CDR3 is TGTGCCACCAGCAGAGTGTCGGGACAGGGCTACGAGCAGTACTTC.

This clone was seen more than once but under ten times. The chain couples TRBV30 to TRBJ2-5; D perhaps matches TRBD1 (5 bases). The V and J ends lost 7 bases and 9 bases respectively, with 18 bases between them. The CDR3 extends over 12 amino acids. Germline V lookup: CDR1 GTSNPN, CDR2 SVGIG (reference sequence). Here the CDR3 DNA reads TGTGCCTCCCTGGCGGACAAGAGACCCCAGTACTTC. Protein sequence: CASLADKRPQYF.

This clone was found a few times. The chain carries TRBV4-3 and TRBJ1-2; 7 nucleotides align to TRBD1. CDR1 and CDR2 (germline): LGHNA, YSLEER. The trim removed 0 bases at V and 8 bases at J, leaving 9 bases unmatched. This CDR3 has 15 amino acids. The CDR3 DNA is TGCGCCAGCAGCCAAGATGGGACAGCCTGGGGAGGCTACACCTTC. Amino acid sequence: CASSQDGTAWGGYTF.

The chain uses TRBV15 and TRBJ1-2, with D maybe TRBD1 (5 bases). V lost 1 base and J 8 bases, leaving 14 bases between the germline ends. The CDR3 consists of 14 residues. CDR1 is LNHNV and CDR2 is YYDKDF in the germline V gene (reference sequence). CDR3 protein: CATSRGGRGPGYTF. CDR3 nucleotides: TGTGCCACCAGCAGAGGGGGAAGGGGCCCCGGCTACACCTTC. Complete variable domain (other parts from reference TRBV15 and TRBJ1-2): DAMVIQNPRYQVTQFGKPVTLSCSQTLNHNVMYWYQQKSSQAPKLLFHYYDKDFNNEADTPDNFQSRRPNTSFCFLDIRSPGLGDTAMYLCATSRGGRGPGYTFGSGTRLTVV.

For the CDR3, the DNA is TGTGCCAGCAGCCTAATCGGTGGGGGGACCCACGAGCAGTACTTC. Translating it yields CASSLIGGGTHEQYF. This chain links TRBV28 with TRBJ2-7, with TRBD2 as a possible D gene (6 bases). The CDR3 spans 15 residues. CDR1 and CDR2 from the germline V gene are MDHEN and SYDVKM. V dropped 6 bases and J dropped 5 bases, with 20 bases sitting between them. The full variable domain, its missing parts supplied by reference TRBV28 and TRBJ2-7, is DVKVTQSSRYLVKRTGEKVFLECVQDMDHENMFWYRQDPGLGLRLIYFSYDVKMKEKGDIPEGYSVSREKKERFSLILESASTNQTSMYLCASSLIGGGTHEQYFGPGTRLTVT.

The chain recombines TRBV2 with TRBJ2-3; 10 bases fit TRBD2. The CDR3 contains 15 residues. Trimming cost V 3 bases and J 8 bases; bases outside gene matches: 8. Per the germline V gene, CDR1 is SNHLY and CDR2 is FYNNEI. The CDR3 loop is CASSERAGGPGTQYF. The CDR3 DNA sequence: TGTGCCAGCAGTGAGCGAGCGGGGGGGCCGGGTACGCAGTATTTT.

This clone was seen a handful of times. CDR3 protein: CASSEIKAGGNEQYF. DNA for the CDR3: TGTGCCAGCAGTGAAATAAAGGCAGGGGGAAACGAGCAGTACTTC. The J gene is TRBJ2-7, the V gene TRBV2; 7 bases match TRBD1. Germline CDR1 SNHLY, CDR2 FYNNEI. With 2 bases clipped from V and 5 bases from J, the junction kept 9 bases outside the gene matches. The CDR3 sequence is 15 residues long.

This clone has just a few counts. The rearrangement uses TRBV29-1 and TRBJ2-3; D is uncertain. This CDR3 spans 13 amino acids. Germline V lookup: CDR1 SQVTM, CDR2 ANQGSEA. V shed 5 bases and J shed 6 bases, with 15 bases lying between them. As DNA, the CDR3 is TGCAGCGTTCACGGGTTAATAACCGATACGCAGTATTTT. Its translation: CSVHGLITDTQYF.